The source of this T cell receptor beta chain is a study of T-cell reconstitution after alpha-beta-depleted transplantation in children. It was with unique molecular identifiers that the TCRbeta library was prepared. TCRdb independently ran MiXCR on the PCR reads; one entry per CDR3 protein. The sample includes approximately 89,000 distinct CDR3 sequences, about a sixth seen only once; the top ten take about 18%. This CDR3 is 15 amino acids long. The J segment lost 2 bases and the V segment lost 4 bases, leaving 6 bases of the junction unmatched. Germline V gene data show CDR1 as SGHVS and CDR2 as FNYEAQ. Study-wide results and caveats: Surviving recipient cells, namely T cells and thymic progenitors, were the source of high day-60 TCRbeta diversity in some patients.

This clonotype has just a few counts. Its matching antigen is unknown. This TCR derives from a male patient aged 2-15 years who had a stem cell transplant for acute lymphoblastic leukemia, so the T cells may come from the graft donor. The sample here was PBMCs, mostly from graft donor cells, taken 180 days after TCRalphabeta/CD19-depleted stem cell transplant. The chain uses TRBV7-6 and TRBJ2-3, with 7 bases that match TRBD2. The CDR3 region is CASSYRGEYTDTQYF. Written as DNA, the CDR3 is TGTGCCAGCAGCTATCGGGGGGAGTACACAGATACGCAGTATTTT.